The T cell receptor (beta chain) described here comes from a study of T cell responses to AZD1222 COVID-19 vaccine. General study points: There were repertoire samples only from the period after the peak T cell response. Nearly half of spike-specific TCRs reportedly go after variant regions that carry no mutations.

CDR1 is LGHDT and CDR2 is YNNKEL in the germline V gene (reference sequence). CDR3 length: 15 amino acids. Trimming pared 4 bases from V and 0 bases from J, leaving 13 bases between. A remark on this clone: Its antigen remains unknown.

TCRdb's table, derived via immunoSEQ multiplex PCR, lists solely in-frame clones and lacks some. The sample has about 120,000 clones; about nine tenths are singletons. Sequences were derived from peripheral blood, sampled on day 0 of AZD1222 vaccination. V usage is TRBV3-1 (or the pseudogene TRBV3-2) and J usage is TRBJ2-7; D remains unclear. The receptor's source is an adult in good health. CDR3 in DNA: TGTGCCAGCAGCCCAATGCGGACCCACTCCTACGAGCAGTACTTC. It codes for CASSPMRTHSYEQYF.